Listed here are 14 T cell receptor beta chains from one sample, sequenced in a study of cytomegalovirus exposure and HLA in healthy donors. Researchers ran the PCR with 60 Vbeta and 13 Jbeta primers. The method was immunoSEQ multiplex PCR; TCRdb's version includes in-frame clones alone and lacks a portion of them. The sample includes roughly 100,000 clones, 60% to 85% of them seen just once. Sequencing was done on a sample of PBMCs. The receptors derive from a man in his fifties or sixties in good health and CMV-seropositive.

The V gene is TRBV30, the J gene TRBJ2-1; 7 nucleotides match TRBD1. The length of the CDR3 is 14 residues. Germline lookup yields CDR1 GTSNPN and CDR2 SVGIG (reference sequence). The V segment lost 0 bases and the J segment 3 bases; nucleotides outside the gene matches: 2. In nucleotides, the CDR3 is TGTGCCTGGAGTGTTGGGACAGTCTACAATGAGCAGTTCTTC. Its protein product is CAWSVGTVYNEQFF.

This clone was seen only once. Distinct nucleotide sequences in the sample also encode this CDR3. The chain uses TRBV7-6 and TRBJ1-5, with D hard to call. Per germline, CDR1 SGHVS and CDR2 FNYEAQ. The CDR3 is made up of 14 amino acids. V lost 10 bases and J lost 7, with 20 bases in between. The CDR3 is CATGLRPGLQPQHF. The CDR3, as DNA: TGTGCCACCGGTCTTAGACCAGGCCTACAGCCCCAGCATTTT.

The chain uses TRBV7-8 and TRBJ2-7, with D perhaps matching TRBD1 (6 bases). V gave up 6 bases and J gave up 4 bases, with 16 bases separating them. Germline V gene sequence: CDR1 SGHVS, CDR2 FQNEAQ. The CDR3 has 14 amino acids. CDR3 nucleotides: TGTGCCAGCAGAAGGGACACACAGTCTTACGAGCAGTACTTC. This codes for CASRRDTQSYEQYF.

With regard to this clone: Germline and junction disagree at one end, which may indicate a read error. The V and J genes are TRBV9 and TRBJ2-3; a possible D gene is TRBD2 (6 bases). Germline CDR1 SGDLS, CDR2 YYNGEE. CDR3 size: 15 residues. The CDR3 spells CVSSVGGGKIDTQYF. The DNA of the CDR3 is TGTGTCAGCAGCGTAGGTGGCGGGAAGATAGATACGCAGTATTTT.

This clone was counted between two and nine times. J is TRBJ2-1 and V is TRBV6-1; 8 nucleotides agree with TRBD1. CDR1 is MNHNS, CDR2 SASEGT, per germline. J lost 8 bases, V lost 3 bases, and 9 bases had no gene match. The CDR3 runs to 15 residues. In DNA, the CDR3 is TGTGCCAGCAGTGAGCCAGGACAGGGTGATCATGAGCAGTTCTTC. This gives the protein CASSEPGQGDHEQFF.

The chain carries TRBV15 and TRBJ2-5; TRBD2 matches at 7 bases. With 5 bases clipped from V and 5 bases from J, the junction kept 14 bases outside the gene matches. CDR3 length equals 16 residues. Germline CDR1 is LNHNV and CDR2 is YYDKDF (reference sequence). CDR3 DNA sequence: TGTGCCACCAGCCGTCCCCCGGCGGGAGCAGATGAGACCCAGTACTTC. Translation: CATSRPPAGADETQYF.

The rearrangement uses TRBV6-6 and TRBJ1-5; TRBD1 matches at 8 bases. The CDR3 length is 15 residues. Germline loops: CDR1 MNHNY, CDR2 SVGAGI (reference sequence). Germline trimming cut 6 bases from V and 6 bases from J; bases unmatched to any gene: 10. The CDR3 is CASRKLQGAFQPQHF. For the CDR3, the DNA is TGTGCCAGCAGGAAGCTCCAGGGGGCCTTTCAGCCCCAGCATTTT.

V usage is TRBV2 and J usage is TRBJ1-1; no reliable D call. This CDR3 has 14 residues. CDR1 is SNHLY, CDR2 FYNNEI, per germline. Trimming stripped 4 bases from V and 1 base from J, with 10 bases between. The CDR3 DNA is TGTGCCAGCAGTGTTGTGACGGGGAACACTGAAGCTTTCTTT. Protein: CASSVVTGNTEAFF.

V usage is TRBV9 and J usage is TRBJ1-1; D remains unclear. Germline CDR1 and CDR2: SGDLS and YYNGEE. The V and J ends lost 1 base and 8 bases respectively, with 12 bases between them. The CDR3 covers 13 residues. CDR3 bases: TGTGCCAGCAGCGTAAGTCCCCGAGGAGAAGCTTTCTTT. Its protein product is CASSVSPRGEAFF.

The chain employs TRBV19 and TRBJ2-1; TRBD1 matches 8 bases. This CDR3 region has 15 residues. Germline CDR1 reads LNHDA; CDR2 reads SQIVND (reference sequence). The junction had 3 bases not matched to a gene; V was cut back by 4 bases and J by 1 base. The CDR3 coding sequence is TGTGCCAGTAGTACAAGACAGGGGTCCTACAATGAGCAGTTCTTC. It yields the protein CASSTRQGSYNEQFF. The variable domain in full, with the rest retrieved from reference TRBV19 and TRBJ2-1, is DGGITQSPKYLFRKEGQNVTLSCEQNLNHDAMYWYRQDPGQGLRLIYYSQIVNDFQKGDIAEGYSVSREKKESFPLTVTSAQKNPTAFYLCASSTRQGSYNEQFFGPGTRLTVL.

This chain links TRBV7-3 with TRBJ2-5; 15 nucleotides align to TRBD2. The CDR3 length is 18 residues. The junction had 12 bases not matched to a gene; V was cut back by 5 bases and J by 5 bases. Germline values: CDR1 SGHTA, CDR2 FQGTGA. The CDR3: CASSRGRGTSGRSETQYF. CDR3 in DNA: TGTGCCAGCAGCCGAGGGAGGGGGACTAGCGGGAGGTCGGAGACCCAGTACTTC.

In this sample, this clone turned up once. The chain carries TRBV7-3 and TRBJ2-7; 9 bases agree with TRBD2. The CDR3 is 15 residues long. From germline, CDR1 is SGHTA and CDR2 FQGTGA. J gave up 3 bases and V 3 bases, and 6 bases lay outside the gene matches. The CDR3 spells CASSLYSGSDYEQYF. The CDR3 nucleotides are TGTGCCAGCAGCTTGTATAGCGGGAGTGACTACGAGCAGTACTTC.

The chain is built from TRBV7-3 and TRBJ2-3, with a tentative D call TRBD2 (6 bases). Deletions cut 5 bases from V and 0 bases from J, with 21 bases between. The CDR3 is 18 residues long. Per the germline V gene, CDR1 is SGHTA and CDR2 is FQGTGA. CDR3 loop: CASSNQGRLAFSTDTQYF. CDR3 nucleotides: TGTGCCAGCAGCAACCAGGGTAGGCTAGCGTTCAGCACAGATACGCAGTATTTT.

This clone was recorded once. The rearrangement joins TRBV9 to TRBJ2-2; TRBD2 aligns across 10 bases. CDR1 and CDR2 (germline): SGDLS, YYNGEE. The V segment lost 3 bases and the J segment 5 bases; nucleotides outside the gene matches: 7. The CDR3 length is 16 residues. The CDR3 loop reads CASSEASGSHTGELFF. In DNA form, the CDR3 reads TGTGCCAGCAGCGAGGCTAGCGGGAGTCATACCGGGGAGCTGTTTTTT.